One sample yielded the 7 T cell receptor beta chains listed below, sequenced in a study of T cell changes during pregnancy in multiple sclerosis. TCRdb's copy holds only in-frame clones and misses some; the assay was immunoSEQ multiplex PCR. The repertoire has fewer than 50,000 clones, around 89% of them found once; the top ten carry 6% to 7.5%. The specimen comprised CD8+ T cells from peripheral blood mononuclear cells, sampled in the third trimester of pregnancy. These receptors all stem from a female donor with multiple sclerosis, enrolled in a pregnancy study.

This sequence joins TRBV29-1 and TRBJ2-5; D uncertain. The length of the CDR3 is 10 residues. V was trimmed by 7 bases and J by 1 base, leaving 4 bases between them. Per germline, CDR1 SQVTM and CDR2 ANQGSEA. The CDR3 here is CSALQETQYF. The CDR3 nucleotides are TGCAGCGCCCTCCAAGAGACCCAGTACTTC.

The chain uses TRBV6-1 and TRBJ1-1, with a tentative D call TRBD1 (6 bases). Deletions cut 9 bases from V and 0 bases from J, with 11 bases between. CDR3 length: 13 residues. Germline V CDR1 and CDR2: MNHNS, SASEGT. CDR3 nucleotide sequence: TGTGCCAGTGGACAGCTCCTGAACACTGAAGCTTTCTTT. This translates into CASGQLLNTEAFF.

The V gene is TRBV27, the J gene TRBJ2-1; 8 bases line up with TRBD2. Germline loops: CDR1 MNHEY, CDR2 SMNVEV (reference sequence). Trimming removed 5 bases from V and 2 bases from J; junction bases left unmatched: 8. This CDR3 contains 16 residues. In nucleotides, the CDR3 is TGTGCCAGCAGTGCGCTACGGGGGGGCCCCTACAATGAGCAGTTCTTC. Protein sequence: CASSALRGGPYNEQFF.

CDR3 nucleotides: TGTGCCAGCAGCTTATCTGGGGAGGGGTATTCAGATACGCAGTATTTT. It codes for CASSLSGEGYSDTQYF. The V and J genes are TRBV7-9 and TRBJ2-3; 7 bases line up with TRBD2. In germline, CDR1 is SEHNR, CDR2 FQNEAQ (reference sequence). This CDR3 has 16 amino acids. Trimming cost V 2 bases and J 4 bases; bases outside gene matches: 9.

J is TRBJ2-5 and V is TRBV6-6; TRBD2 matches 9 bases. V shed 6 bases and J 4 bases; nucleotides not matched to a gene: 6. The CDR3 sequence is 14 residues long. The germline gives CDR1 MNHNY, CDR2 SVGAGI (reference sequence). CDR3 sequence reads: CASRPTSGRETQYF. The CDR3 DNA is TGTGCCAGCAGACCTACTAGCGGGCGAGAGACCCAGTACTTC.

This chain joins TRBV10-3 and TRBJ1-2, with TRBD1 as a possible D gene (6 bases). Germline assignment: CDR1 ENHRY and CDR2 SYGVKD. V shed 7 bases and J shed 2 bases, with 17 bases lying between them. The CDR3 spans 15 residues. Here the CDR3 reads CAITPSTGANYGYTF. The DNA for the CDR3 is TGTGCCATCACTCCATCGACAGGAGCCAACTATGGCTACACCTTC.

DNA of the CDR3: TGTGCCAGCAGCCACTCGGACAGGGAAACCTACGAGCAGTACTTC. It codes for CASSHSDRETYEQYF. This chain links TRBV14 with TRBJ2-7, with 8 bases lining up with TRBD1. The junction had 6 bases not matched to a gene; V was cut back by 3 bases and J by 2 bases. Germline V gene sequence: CDR1 SGHDN, CDR2 FVKESK. The CDR3 length is 15 residues.